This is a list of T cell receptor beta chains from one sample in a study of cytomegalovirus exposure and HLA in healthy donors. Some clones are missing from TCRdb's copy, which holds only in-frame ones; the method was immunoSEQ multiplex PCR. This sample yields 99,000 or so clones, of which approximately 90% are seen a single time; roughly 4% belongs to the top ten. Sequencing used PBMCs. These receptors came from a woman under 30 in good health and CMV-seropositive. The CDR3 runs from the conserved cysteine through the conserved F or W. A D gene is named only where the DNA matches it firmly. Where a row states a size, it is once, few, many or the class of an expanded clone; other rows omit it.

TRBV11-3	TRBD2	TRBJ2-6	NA	CASSPLAATGANVLTF	TGTGCCAGCAGCCCGCTAGCGGCGACTGGGGCCAACGTCCTGACTTTC
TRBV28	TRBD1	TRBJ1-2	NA	CASSLDRGYGYTF	TGTGCCAGCAGTTTGGACAGGGGCTATGGCTACACCTTC
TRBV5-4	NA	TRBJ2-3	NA	CASSPGGAGLTDTQYF	TGTGCCAGCAGCCCTGGGGGGGCAGGATTAACAGATACGCAGTATTTT
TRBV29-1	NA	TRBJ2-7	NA	CSATRGLVYEQYF	TGCAGCGCCACGCGGGGATTGGTCTACGAGCAGTACTTC
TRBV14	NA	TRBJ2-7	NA	CASSRNTGTSYYEQYF	TGTGCCAGCAGCCGCAACACCGGGACTTCATATTACGAGCAGTACTTC
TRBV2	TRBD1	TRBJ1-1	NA	CASTGTGVQVNTEAFF	TGTGCCAGCACAGGGACAGGGGTTCAAGTGAACACTGAAGCTTTCTTT
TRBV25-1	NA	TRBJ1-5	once	CASSEYSGGAQHF	TGTGCCAGCAGTGAATATTCCGGGGGGGCCCAGCATTTT
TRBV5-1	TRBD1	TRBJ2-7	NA	CASSDTGGTYEQYF	TGCGCCAGCAGCGATACAGGGGGGACCTACGAGCAGTACTTC
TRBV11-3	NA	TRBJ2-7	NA	CASSPGGAREQYF	TGTGCCAGCAGCCCTGGCGGGGCGCGCGAGCAGTACTTC
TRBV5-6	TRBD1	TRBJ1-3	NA	CASSLLEASDREHTIYF	TGTGCCAGCAGCTTGCTCGAGGCCTCGGACAGGGAACACACCATATATTTT
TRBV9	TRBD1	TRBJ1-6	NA	CASSPPGQYNSPLHF	TGTGCCAGCAGCCCTCCGGGACAGTATAATTCACCCCTCCACTTT
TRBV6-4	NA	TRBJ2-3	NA	CASSAGTDTQYF	TGTGCCAGCAGTGCAGGCACAGATACGCAGTATTTT
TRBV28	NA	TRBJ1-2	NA	CASSYRVGYTF	TGTGCCAGCAGTTACAGGGTTGGCTACACCTTC
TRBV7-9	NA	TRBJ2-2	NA	CASSLPGTYGELFF	TGTGCCAGCAGCTTACCCGGGACTTACGGGGAGCTGTTTTTT
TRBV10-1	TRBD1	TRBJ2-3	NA	CASSEETGGRDTQYF	TGCGCCAGCAGTGAAGAGACAGGGGGTCGAGATACGCAGTATTTT
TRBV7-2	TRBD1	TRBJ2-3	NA	CASSGTQGFGTDTQYF	TGTGCCAGCAGCGGAACACAGGGGTTCGGAACAGATACGCAGTATTTT
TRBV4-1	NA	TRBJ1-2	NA	CASSQEKTGRPNYGYTF	TGCGCCAGCAGCCAAGAGAAAACAGGTCGACCTAACTATGGCTACACCTTC
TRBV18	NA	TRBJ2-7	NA	CASSPGAYSYEQYF	TGTGCCAGCTCACCAGGGGCTTACTCCTACGAGCAGTACTTC
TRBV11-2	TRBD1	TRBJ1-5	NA	CASSRQGASQPQHF	TGTGCCAGCAGCCGACAGGGGGCTTCTCAGCCCCAGCATTTT
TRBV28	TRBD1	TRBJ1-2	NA	CASSPGDRVTNYGYTF	TGTGCCAGCAGTCCGGGGGACAGAGTTACTAACTATGGCTACACCTTC
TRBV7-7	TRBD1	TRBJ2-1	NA	CASSPQGSSYNEQFF	TGTGCCAGCAGCCCACAGGGGAGCTCCTACAATGAGCAGTTCTTC
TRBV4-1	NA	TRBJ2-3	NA	CASSQGTGDGITDTQYF	TGCGCCAGCAGCCAAGGGACCGGGGATGGGATCACAGATACGCAGTATTTT
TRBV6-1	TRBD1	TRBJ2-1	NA	CASSEVPGQFEGEQFF	TGTGCCAGCAGTGAGGTCCCGGGACAGTTCGAGGGTGAGCAGTTCTTC
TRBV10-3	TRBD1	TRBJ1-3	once	CAISGQGREDSGNTIYF	TGTGCCATCAGTGGACAGGGGAGGGAGGACTCTGGAAACACCATATATTTT
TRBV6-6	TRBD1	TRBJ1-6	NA	CASSEGQGGRSPLHF	TGTGCCAGCAGTGAGGGACAGGGCGGGCGTTCACCCCTCCACTTT
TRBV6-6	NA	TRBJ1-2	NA	CASSYGESTPYGYTF	TGTGCCAGCAGTTACGGTGAAAGTACACCCTATGGCTACACCTTC
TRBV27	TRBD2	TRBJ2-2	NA	CASSRGGPTTGELFF	TGTGCCAGCAGCCGGGGGGGGCCCACGACCGGGGAGCTGTTTTTT
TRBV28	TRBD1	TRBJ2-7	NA	CASSSRQGYEQYF	TGTGCCAGCAGTTCCCGACAGGGCTACGAGCAGTACTTC
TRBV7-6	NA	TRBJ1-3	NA	CASSLGAMNTIYF	TGTGCCAGCAGCTTAGGGGCGATGAACACCATATATTTT
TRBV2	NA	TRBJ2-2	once	CASMLATNTGELFF	TGTGCCTCCATGCTGGCCACGAACACCGGGGAGCTGTTTTTT
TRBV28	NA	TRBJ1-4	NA	CASTQEGANEKLFF	TGTGCCAGCACCCAAGAAGGGGCTAATGAAAAACTGTTTTTT
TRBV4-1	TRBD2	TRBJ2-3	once	CASSQGLAGGPRRTDTQYF	TGCGCCAGCAGCCAAGGACTAGCGGGAGGTCCAAGGAGGACAGATACGCAGTATTTT
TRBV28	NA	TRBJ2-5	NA	CASREGRLESQETQYF	TGTGCCAGCAGGGAGGGACGCCTAGAGAGCCAAGAGACCCAGTACTTC
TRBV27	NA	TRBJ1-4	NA	CASSTYRDGTNEKLFF	TGTGCCAGCAGTACATACAGGGATGGAACTAATGAAAAACTGTTTTTT
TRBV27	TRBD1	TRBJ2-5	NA	CASSPLDRVETQYF	TGTGCCAGCAGTCCCCTAGACAGGGTTGAGACCCAGTACTTC
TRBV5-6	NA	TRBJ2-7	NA	CASSVAGVYEQYF	TGTGCCAGCAGCGTTGCAGGGGTCTACGAGCAGTACTTC
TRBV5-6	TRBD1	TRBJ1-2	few	CASSLMTGPYGYTF	TGTGCCAGCAGCTTGATGACAGGGCCCTATGGCTACACCTTC
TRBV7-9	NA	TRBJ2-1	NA	CASSGRRDEQFF	TGTGCCAGCAGCGGGAGAAGGGATGAGCAGTTCTTC
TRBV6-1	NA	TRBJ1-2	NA	CASSGDLGNYGYTF	TGTGCCAGCAGTGGGGACTTGGGGAACTATGGCTACACCTTC
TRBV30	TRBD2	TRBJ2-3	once	CAWSRGGLATDTQYF	TGTGCCTGGAGTAGGGGGGGACTAGCTACAGATACGCAGTATTTT
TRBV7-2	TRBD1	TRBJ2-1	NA	CASSYRDRVYNEQFF	TGTGCCAGCAGTTATAGGGACAGGGTCTACAATGAGCAGTTCTTC
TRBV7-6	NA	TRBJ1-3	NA	CASSTAYNPGNTIYF	TGTGCCAGCAGTACAGCTTATAATCCTGGAAACACCATATATTTT
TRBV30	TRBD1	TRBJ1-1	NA	CAWSDGRDRGTEAFF	TGTGCCTGGAGTGATGGCCGGGACAGGGGCACTGAAGCTTTCTTT
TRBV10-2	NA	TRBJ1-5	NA	CASSEVLRQGYQPQHF	TGCGCCAGCAGTGAGGTCCTCCGCCAGGGGTATCAGCCCCAGCATTTT
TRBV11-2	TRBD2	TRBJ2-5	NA	CASNPTSGAWTQYF	TGTGCCAGCAACCCGACTAGCGGAGCATGGACCCAGTACTTC
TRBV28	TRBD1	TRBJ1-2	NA	CASSFGTGGRYGYTF	TGTGCCAGCAGTTTTGGGACAGGGGGAAGGTATGGCTACACCTTC